The rows below give T cell receptor beta chains drawn from one sample of a study of T-cell memory formation after mild COVID-19. Each CDR3 protein gets one entry after TCRdb re-called the 5' RACE reads with MiXCR. This table holds fewer than 110,000 distinct CDR3 sequences, roughly 14% found once. The sequenced material came from PBMCs or a T cell subset sorted from them (not recorded which). The source is a man aged 18 to 29 who had mild COVID-19 (a few samples of this study predate the infection). Cell type and time point are not known. The conserved cysteine and the conserved F or W are not part of the CDR3 here.

TRBJ2-5	TRBV4-1	ASSHRTGQLQETQY
TRBJ2-1	TRBV6-2/TRBV6-3	ASSYDSYNEQF
TRBJ1-2	TRBV9	ASSVRQGGDGYT
TRBJ1-1	TRBV12-3/TRBV12-4	ATLLRGDTEAF
TRBJ1-4	TRBV7-9	ASRDPGNEKLF
TRBJ2-5	TRBV20-1	SATTGTSEETQY
TRBJ2-3	TRBV20-1	SAPRTADLTDTQY
TRBJ2-5	TRBV19	ASSTDRSETQY
TRBJ2-1	TRBV7-9	ASSPRTSGGDHNEQF
TRBJ1-6	TRBV2	ASSAGSSYNSPLN
TRBJ2-5	TRBV6-6	ASSYSTKGGETQY
TRBJ1-3	TRBV7-9	ASSDGQGELAGNTIY
TRBJ1-5	TRBV4-1	ASSQEAGSSNQPQH
TRBJ1-5	TRBV6-6	ASSYSGQGMEPQH
TRBJ1-5	TRBV7-9	ASSLGGLNQPQH
TRBJ2-1	TRBV5-5	ASSPWVSYNEQF
TRBJ2-7	TRBV12-3/TRBV12-4	ASSPTRVVSYEQY
TRBJ2-2	TRBV4-1	ASGSGETGELF
TRBJ1-1	TRBV4-3	ASSQSGLEAF
TRBJ2-3	TRBV7-9	ASSSPPAGSSTDTQY
TRBJ1-1	TRBV7-9	ASSLSLRGTEAF
TRBJ2-5	TRBV6-6	ASSYGPRVGETQY
TRBJ2-3	TRBV4-3	ASSQEFRTSGTDTQY
TRBJ1-6	TRBV20-1	SASEGTGDSPLH
TRBJ2-3	TRBV2	AILIDSGTQY
TRBJ1-3	TRBV5-1	ASSLTWQGSSGNTIY
TRBJ2-7	TRBV5-4	ASSSAGTSGIYEQY
TRBJ2-3	TRBV12-3/TRBV12-4	ASSPGQGAHTQY
TRBJ1-1	TRBV19	ASSISGQGFTEAF
TRBJ2-5	TRBV7-9	ASSPDSTQY
TRBJ2-7	TRBV6-2/TRBV6-3	ASRRTGGGYEQY
TRBJ2-5	TRBV20-1	SAKDTNQETQY
TRBJ1-4	TRBV3-1	ASSQDTGSTNEKLF
TRBJ1-4	TRBV5-6	ASSLGGEKLF
TRBJ1-1	TRBV29-1	SVAPMNTEAF
TRBJ2-1	TRBV6-6	ASISPWGFNEQF
TRBJ1-5	TRBV15	ATSRGVSGQPQH
TRBJ1-5	TRBV28	ASSLIRDQPQH
TRBJ2-1	TRBV6-2/TRBV6-3	ASSRPAVDSTRVTIEQF
TRBJ1-2	TRBV9	ASSVATPGPYGYT
TRBJ1-4	TRBV7-2	ASSPQPGSIGEKLF
TRBJ2-3	TRBV7-8	ASSLYEGVWTDTQY